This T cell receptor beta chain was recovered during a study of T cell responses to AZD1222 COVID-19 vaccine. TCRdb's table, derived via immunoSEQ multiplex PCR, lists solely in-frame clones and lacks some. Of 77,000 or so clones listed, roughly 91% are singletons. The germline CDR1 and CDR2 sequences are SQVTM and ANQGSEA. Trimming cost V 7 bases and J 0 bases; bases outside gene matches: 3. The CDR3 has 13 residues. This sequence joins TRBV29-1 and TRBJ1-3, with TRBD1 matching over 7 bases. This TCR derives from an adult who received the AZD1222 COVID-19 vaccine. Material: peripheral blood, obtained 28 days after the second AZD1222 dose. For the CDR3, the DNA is TGCAGCGGGTGGACAGGCTCTGGAAACACCATATATTTT. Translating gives CSGWTGSGNTIYF.